Listed below are T cell receptor beta chains from one sample, sequenced in a study of blood T cell repertoires in COVID-19. Here immunoSEQ multiplex PCR was the method, and the copy in TCRdb shows in-frame clones only, minus some. This sample has approximately 16,000 clones; about 81% occur once, and the top ten carry roughly 23%. Sequenced: peripheral blood. The receptors were gathered from an elderly man with active or convalescent COVID-19. CDR3s include the opening cysteine and the closing phenylalanine or tryptophan.

11	TRBV14	CASKGAYEQYF
14	TRBV27	CASSRDKIQETQYF
16	TRBV21-1	CASSKVASGGEVTQYF
17	TRBV18	CASSPTSEEGRNYGYTF
16	TRBV18	CASSPQTGVANYGYTF
15	TRBV9	CASSKTGGEPYGYTF
15	TRBV4-2	CASSQADRGPDTQYF
16	TRBV10-2	CASRGSGTATGNTIYF
15	TRBV6-1	CASSDGQPSNEKLFF
16	TRBV7-9	CASSKDRGSNTGELFF
17	TRBV28	CASSLGAGTSGTGELFF
14	TRBV28	CASSLDGGDEKLFF
15	TRBV15	CATSRDKGLNQPQHF
14	TRBV15	CATSRGLAGNEQFF
16	TRBV19	CASSGSGRVSGNTIYF
17	TRBV11-2	CASSFGASGGSQETQYF
14	TRBV6-4	CASSGSTDTGELFF
16	TRBV28	CASSFAAGGVTDTQYF
14	TRBV4-2	CASSPGQGVYGYTF
15	TRBV7-9	CASSPTGPDNQPQHF
15	TRBV5-6	CASSLFGKLNTEAFF
15	TRBV6-4	CASSDSLGKRWPQHF
13	TRBV19	CASSINLNSPLHF
15	TRBV7-2	CASLRGGGLAYEQYF
16	TRBV7-2	CASSLATSGGVYEQFF
14	TRBV6-5	CASRLAGNQETQYF
14	TRBV5-1	CASSVTGFTGELFF